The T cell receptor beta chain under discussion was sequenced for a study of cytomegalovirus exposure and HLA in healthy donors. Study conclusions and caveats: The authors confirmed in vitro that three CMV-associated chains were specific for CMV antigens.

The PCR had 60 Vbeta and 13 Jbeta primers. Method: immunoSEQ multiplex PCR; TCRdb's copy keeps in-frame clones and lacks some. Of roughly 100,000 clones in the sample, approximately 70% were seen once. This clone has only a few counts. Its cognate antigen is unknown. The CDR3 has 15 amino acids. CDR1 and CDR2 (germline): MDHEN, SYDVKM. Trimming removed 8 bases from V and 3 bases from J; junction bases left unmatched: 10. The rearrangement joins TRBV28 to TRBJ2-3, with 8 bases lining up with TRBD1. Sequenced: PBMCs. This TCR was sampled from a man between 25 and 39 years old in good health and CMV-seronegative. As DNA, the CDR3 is TGTGCCAGCCGTACCGGACAGGGTGAAACAGATACGCAGTATTTT. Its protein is CASRTGQGETDTQYF.